This T cell receptor beta chain was captured in a study of T-cell reconstitution after alpha-beta-depleted transplantation in children. As concerns this clonotype: A much larger clone differs by one base, so this may be a read error.

Germline V CDR1 and CDR2: DFQATT, SNEGSKA (reference sequence). This CDR3 region has 16 residues. This sample's TCRbeta library carried unique molecular identifier barcodes. One entry per CDR3 protein, called by TCRdb with MiXCR from the PCR reads. The repertoire includes 170,000 or so distinct CDR3 sequences, approximately 6.8% of them detected once, and 3% to 3.5% sits in the top ten. The receptor comes from a human donor who donated a stem cell graft to a child with Wiskott-Aldrich syndrome. The source material was PBMCs from the stem cell graft donor, sampled from the stem cell graft. The J gene is TRBJ1-2, the V gene TRBV20-1; D perhaps matches TRBD1 (6 bases). The CDR3 DNA follows: TGCTGTGCTAGAGATCAACTAGGGGGACCTAACTATGGCTACACCTTC. This codes for CCARDQLGGPNYGYTF.